This T cell receptor beta chain came from a study of blood T cell repertoires in COVID-19. About the research overall: The samples span acute and convalescent COVID-19 from the United States, Italy and Spain. T cells, B-cell-depleted T cells, or PBMCs provided the cDNA or gDNA that served as material.

How the authors handled the data: Estimates of nucleated cell counts were drawn from the amplification of reference gene primers. TCRdb's table, derived via immunoSEQ multiplex PCR, lists solely in-frame clones and lacks some. V and J calls and clone size are given by that table; D and trimming were obtained from the DNA. Here the sample spans approximately 66,000 clones, about 90% being singletons. The germline V and J ends were trimmed by 2 bases and 3 bases, with 10 bases remaining between them. This CDR3 spans 15 amino acids. Germline lookup yields CDR1 MGHRA and CDR2 YSYEKL. The sequencing sample was made of peripheral blood. This chain joins TRBV4-1 and TRBJ1-4; D is unresolved. The clonotype was recovered from a man aged 60-69 years with acute or convalescent COVID-19. The CDR3 nucleotides are TGCGCCAGCAGCCAAACCGGGGTAGCTAATGAAAAACTGTTTTTT. Protein sequence: CASSQTGVANEKLFF.